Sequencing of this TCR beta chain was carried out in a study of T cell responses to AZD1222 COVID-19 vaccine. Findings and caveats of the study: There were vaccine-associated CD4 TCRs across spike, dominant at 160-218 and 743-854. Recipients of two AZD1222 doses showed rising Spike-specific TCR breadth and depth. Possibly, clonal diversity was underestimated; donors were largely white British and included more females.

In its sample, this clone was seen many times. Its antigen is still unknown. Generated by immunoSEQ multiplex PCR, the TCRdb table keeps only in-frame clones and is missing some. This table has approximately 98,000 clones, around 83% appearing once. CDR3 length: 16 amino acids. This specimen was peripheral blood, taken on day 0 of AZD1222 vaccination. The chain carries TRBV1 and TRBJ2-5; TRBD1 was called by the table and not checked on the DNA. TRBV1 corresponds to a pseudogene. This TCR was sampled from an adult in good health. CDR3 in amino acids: CTSKPAVGAHQETQYF. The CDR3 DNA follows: TGCACCAGCAAGCCGGCAGTTGGGGCCCACCAAGAGACCCAGTACTTC.